A single sample gave rise to the 21 T cell receptor beta chains below, sequenced in a study of CD8+CD57+ T cells in acquired aplastic anemia (dated by TCRdb to 2016 to 2019). Sequenced on an Illumina HiSeq 2000. Profiling of TCR beta VDJ combinations and CDR3 sequences used genomic DNA as the template. TCRdb reworked the public reads: Q25 trimming with fastp, MiXCR clone assembly, productive beta chains retained. Each entry merges the rows of one CDR3 protein and shows their most common DNA and genes. This sample is represented by 150,000 to 200,000 distinct CDR3 sequences; around 50% of them were singletons. The top ten clonotypes cover roughly 1.2% of the sample. Patients chosen for sequencing had shown expansion of CD8+CD57+ cells by flow cytometry. Sequenced material: sorted CD4+, CD8+, or CD8+CD57+ T cells (not recorded which) from PBMCs. The origin of the receptors is a human donor with aplastic anemia.

This clonotype was picked up many times. This chain uses TRBV7-9 with TRBJ1-2, with 12 bases aligning to TRBD1. V gave up 0 bases and J gave up 2 bases; unmatched junction bases: 7. Germline V gene data show CDR1 as SEHNR and CDR2 as FQNEAQ (reference sequence). This CDR3 has 18 residues. This CDR3 reads CASSLARDRGRGNYGYTF. In DNA, the CDR3 is TGTGCCAGCAGCTTAGCAAGGGACAGGGGGCGCGGGAACTATGGCTACACCTTC. Drawing the rest from reference TRBV7-9 and TRBJ1-2, the complete variable domain is DTGVSQNPRHKITKRGQNVTFRCDPISEHNRLYWYRQTLGQGPEFLTYFQNEAQLEKSRLLSDRFSAERPKGSFSTLEIQRTEQGDSAMYLCASSLARDRGRGNYGYTFGSGTRLTVV.

Ten or more counts support this clonotype. The rearrangement links TRBV19 to TRBJ2-7, with 7 bases that match TRBD1. The CDR3 has 16 residues. Germline CDR1 LNHDA, CDR2 SQIVND (reference sequence). Trimming removed 6 bases from V and 4 bases from J; junction bases left unmatched: 15. The CDR3 reads CASSPHARTGGYEQYF. The CDR3 nucleotides are TGTGCCAGTAGCCCTCACGCCCGGACAGGTGGATACGAGCAGTACTTC.

This chain uses TRBV4-2 with TRBJ2-1; D not resolved. The CDR3 covers 16 residues. CDR1 and CDR2 from the germline V gene are LGHNA and YNFKEQ. The V and J ends lost 4 bases and 0 bases respectively, with 13 bases between them. The chain's CDR3 is CASSPRGAGSYNEQFF. CDR3 nucleotides: TGTGCCAGCAGCCCCCGCGGTGCAGGCTCCTACAATGAGCAGTTCTTC.

Notes on this clonotype: The conserved final phenylalanine or tryptophan is absent from the CDR3, which likely points to a read error. V and J are TRBV6-1 and TRBJ2-3; 7 bases are shared with TRBD1. Germline V gene data show CDR1 as MNHNS and CDR2 as SASEGT. CDR3 length: 12 residues. V trimming: 10 bases; J trimming: 2 bases; junction bases outside the gene matches: 3. The CDR3 region has the DNA TGTGCCACCGGGACAGCCACAGATACGCAGTATTTA. This translates into CATGTATDTQYL.

This chain uses TRBV6-4 with TRBJ2-2, with TRBD1 matching 11 bases. J lost 3 bases, V lost 8 bases, and 2 bases had no gene match. The CDR3 length is 14 residues. The germline gives CDR1 MRHNA, CDR2 SNTAGT. This chain's CDR3 is CASGDRGDTGELFF. The CDR3 DNA sequence: TGTGCCAGCGGGGACAGGGGGGACACCGGGGAGCTGTTTTTT.

This clonotype was detected many times. This chain joins TRBV20-1 and TRBJ2-1; maybe TRBD1 (6 bases). Trimming shortened V by 6 bases and J by 3 bases, and 15 bases separated the two germline ends. In germline, CDR1 is DFQATT, CDR2 SNEGSKA (reference sequence). The CDR3 sequence is 14 residues long. CDR3 in DNA: TGCAGTGCGTACCGGGACACTATCTACAATGAGCAGTTCTTC. Its protein product is CSAYRDTIYNEQFF.

This clonotype appeared many times. The chain has TRBV12-3 or TRBV12-4 and TRBJ1-2; D uncertain. The CDR3 loop spans 12 amino acids. Deletions cut 4 bases from V and 5 bases from J, with 8 bases between. CDR3 sequence: CASSSQFYGYTF. In nucleotides, the CDR3 is TGTGCCAGCAGTTCACAGTTTTATGGCTACACCTTC.

This clonotype was counted a few times. A read error is possible here, since a much larger clone lies one base away. V is TRBV5-1 and J is TRBJ2-1; possible D gene TRBD2, 7 bases. Trimming took 4 bases from V and 6 from J, leaving 8 bases between them. This CDR3 has 12 residues. Germline V lookup: CDR1 SGHRS, CDR2 YFSETQ. Here the CDR3 reads CASSRGGNEQFF. The CDR3 DNA sequence: TGCGCCAGCAGCAGGGGGGGCAATGAGCAGTTCTTC.

This clonotype came up a few times. A much larger clone sits a single nucleotide away, making a read error possible. The genes are TRBV7-8 and TRBJ2-2; the match to TRBD2 covers 12 bases. This CDR3 spans 15 amino acids. The germline gives CDR1 SGHVS, CDR2 FQNEAQ. In nucleotides, the CDR3 is TGTGCCAGCAGCTCGCTAGCGGGGGGGAGAGGGGAGCCGTTTTTT. Its protein product is CASSSLAGGRGEPFF.

The CDR3 DNA sequence: TGTGCCAGCAACCCAATTAAGGACCGCGGGGCCTACGAGCAGTACTTC. It is translated as CASNPIKDRGAYEQYF. The rearrangement uses TRBV2 and TRBJ2-7, with D perhaps TRBD2 (6 bases). V lost 7 bases to trimming and J lost 2 bases, with 21 bases between them. There are 16 residues in the CDR3. Germline V lookup: CDR1 SNHLY, CDR2 FYNNEI.

This clonotype has a count of ten or more. The V gene is TRBV25-1, the J gene TRBJ2-3; the D is unclear. The CDR3 consists of 13 residues. Between the trimmed V and J ends, which lost 3 bases and 6 bases, there was a span of 10 bases. CDR1 and CDR2 from the germline V gene are MGHDK and SYGVNS. Here the CDR3 reads CASSDPGSDTQYF. The CDR3, as DNA: TGTGCCAGCAGTGATCCCGGGTCGGATACGCAGTATTTT.

Concerning this clonotype itself: This may be a read error, as it is one base from a much larger clone. The chain combines TRBV19 with TRBJ1-1; D possibly corresponds to TRBD1 (5 bases). V was shortened by 9 bases and J by 1 base, with 9 bases between the two germline ends. Germline-derived CDR1 and CDR2 are LNHDA and SQIVND (reference sequence). The CDR3 length is 12 residues. In DNA form, the CDR3 reads TGTGCCAGCCAAAGGGGGAACACTGAAGCTTTCTTT. Its protein product is CASQRGNTEAFF.

In its sample, this clonotype was seen many times. The chain carries TRBV5-1 and TRBJ2-1, with TRBD2 as a possible D gene (6 bases). Per germline, CDR1 SGHRS and CDR2 YFSETQ. Trimming stripped 3 bases from V and 13 bases from J, with 20 bases between. The CDR3 totals 14 residues. The CDR3 region is CASSSGDSFSVQFF. Written as DNA, the CDR3 is TGCGCCAGCAGCTCGGGGGACTCCTTCTCTGTTCAGTTCTTC.

This clonotype has a count of ten or more. This chain joins TRBV10-3 and TRBJ2-1; D perhaps matches TRBD1 (6 bases). The ends were cut back, 4 bases at V and 7 bases at J, with 17 bases in the middle. Germline CDR1 reads ENHRY; CDR2 reads SYGVKD. This CDR3 comprises 15 residues. CDR3 nucleotide sequence: TGTGCCATCAGTGCCGGCACAGGGAAAGGTAATGAGCAGTTCTTC. Its translation: CAISAGTGKGNEQFF.

In regard to this clonotype: One end of the junction does not line up with germline, which may come from a read error. The chain uses TRBV18 and TRBJ2-2; TRBD2 might be the D (5 bases). Germline V gene data show CDR1 as KGHSH and CDR2 as LQKENI. This CDR3 spans 13 amino acids. The CDR3 bases are TGTGCCAGCTCCCCCGTCGAGTCCGGGGAGCTGCTTTTT. This gives the protein CASSPVESGELLF.

This clonotype has just a few counts. This chain connects TRBV7-2 to TRBJ2-7; 8 bases line up with TRBD1. The CDR3 is made up of 15 amino acids. The V segment lost 1 base and the J segment 3 bases; nucleotides outside the gene matches: 5. Germline CDR1 is SGHTA and CDR2 is FQGNSA. Here the CDR3 reads CASSLVGQANYEQYF. The CDR3 DNA follows: TGTGCCAGCAGCTTAGTGGGACAGGCAAACTACGAGCAGTACTTC.

This rearrangement joins TRBV10-3 to TRBJ1-1; 7 bases map to TRBD1. CDR1 and CDR2 from the germline V gene are ENHRY and SYGVKD. This CDR3 is built from 17 residues. Trimming removed 4 bases from V and 0 bases from J; junction bases left unmatched: 11. The DNA for the CDR3 is TGTGCCATCAGTGCATACTACGGGACAGTCATGAACACTGAAGCTTTCTTT. Translation: CAISAYYGTVMNTEAFF.

This clonotype has just a few counts. It may be a read error: a sequence one base away is much more abundant. Likely a read error: the CDR3 ends without its conserved phenylalanine or tryptophan. CDR3 loop: CASTWQGPSPLHS. In DNA, the CDR3 is TGTGCCAGCACGTGGCAGGGTCCTTCACCCCTCCACTCT. The J gene is TRBJ1-6, the V gene TRBV6-1; D may be TRBD1 (5 bases). Trimming pared 7 bases from V and 9 bases from J, leaving 13 bases between. Per germline, CDR1 MNHNS and CDR2 SASEGT. This CDR3 has 13 amino acids.

The CDR3 DNA is TGTGCCAGCAGCTTGACAGGGGGTACAGATACGCAGTATTTT. It translates to CASSLTGGTDTQYF. This chain connects TRBV7-9 to TRBJ2-3; 9 nucleotides line up with TRBD1. CDR1 is SEHNR, CDR2 FQNEAQ, per germline (reference sequence). V shed 3 bases and J 3 bases; nucleotides not matched to a gene: 1. The CDR3 is 14 residues long.

This clonotype showed up just a few times. In nucleotides, the CDR3 is TGTGCCAGCAGCCAAGCCTCGCGGATCGGGTACGAAAAACTGTTTTTT. Protein: CASSQASRIGYEKLFF. J is TRBJ1-4 and V is TRBV3-1, with unresolved D. The CDR3 runs 16 residues. V was shortened by 1 base and J by 8 bases, with 17 bases between the two germline ends. CDR1 is LGHDT and CDR2 is YNNKEL in the germline V gene (reference sequence).

The rearrangement links TRBV10-3 to TRBJ2-1; 11 bases are shared with TRBD2. Per germline, CDR1 ENHRY and CDR2 SYGVKD. The CDR3 is 15 residues long. Losses at the gene ends were 10 bases for V and 4 bases for J; bases not matched to a gene: 9. CDR3 DNA sequence: TGTGCCACCGCAAGGGGGACTAGCGGTTACAATGAGCAGTTCTTC. This gives the protein CATARGTSGYNEQFF.